What follows describes a single T cell receptor (beta chain). A sample-barcoded 5' primer and a J-beta primer mix were used in a second PCR of roughly 7 to 11 cycles. TCRdb re-called the 5' RACE reads through MiXCR, storing one row per CDR3 protein. Among some 370,000 distinct CDR3 sequences, 50% to 60% were seen once, and the ten largest hold 45% to 60%. The record originates from a study of blood T cells in healthy people across ages. There are 12 residues in the CDR3. Germline CDR1 is DFQATT and CDR2 is SNEGSKA (reference sequence). The junction had 8 bases not matched to a gene; V was cut back by 7 bases and J by 7 bases.

The V gene is TRBV20-1, the J gene TRBJ1-2, with TRBD1 identical over 8 bases. Sequencing was performed on blood. The receptor was isolated from a man aged 60-69 years in good health. CDR3 protein: CSGAAQGAGYTF. For the CDR3, the DNA is TGCAGTGGCGCCGCCCAGGGGGCTGGCTACACCTTC.